This T cell receptor beta chain was recorded in a study of cytotoxic CD8 clonotypes in ibrutinib-treated CLL. Study findings and constraints: Relative to age-matched healthy donors, clonality at baseline was higher, and it tracked circulating CD8+ T-cell counts.

V was clipped by 3 bases and J by 5 bases; unmatched bases: 10. The CDR3 totals 15 residues. Germline CDR1 SGDLS, CDR2 YYNGEE. This clone was seen only a few times. The antigen is undetermined. Data came from immunoSEQ multiplex PCR; TCRdb stores just in-frame clones and leaves some out. The sample contains 150,000 to 250,000 clones, around 70% of which appear only once. The gene calls are TRBV9 and TRBJ1-2; 7 nucleotides agree with TRBD1. The clonotype originates from a human donor with chronic lymphocytic leukemia. Here the sequenced sample was PBMCs, taken after 24 months of ibrutinib treatment. CDR3 DNA: TGTGCCAGCAGCGCGCAGGGACAGTGGGTTTATGGCTACACCTTC. This encodes CASSAQGQWVYGYTF.